The present TCR beta chain was sequenced within a study of Graves' ophthalmopathy and Graves' hyperthyroidism. V lost 4 bases and J lost 6, with 6 bases in between. The CDR3 extends over 11 amino acids. Germline values: CDR1 MNHEY, CDR2 SVGEGT. For repertoire sequencing, the TCR beta CDR3 regions were amplified from RNA transcripts. HTBI-primed RT-PCR formed the first round, and a multiplex PCR formed the second. Via MiXCR, TCRdb re-called the multiplex PCR reads, giving one row per CDR3 protein. The sample lists about 400,000 distinct CDR3 sequences, 15% to 20% occurring once. Sequenced input: peripheral blood. The chain recombines TRBV6-2 or TRBV6-3 with TRBJ1-1; the D is unclear. The sequence derives from a woman aged 18-29 years with Graves' ophthalmopathy. CDR3 bases: TGTGCCAGCAGTTCTGAGCCTGAAGCTTTCTTT. Encoded protein: CASSSEPEAFF.